Presented here are 8 T cell receptor beta chains from one specimen sequenced in a study of cytomegalovirus exposure and HLA in healthy donors. Repertoires were generated with immunoSEQ multiplex PCR, while TCRdb's copy carries only in-frame clones and drops some. The sample has roughly 98,000 clones; around 88% are singletons. Sequenced material: PBMCs. The receptors stem from a woman under 40 in good health and CMV-seronegative.

This clone was recorded once. The V gene is TRBV9, the J gene TRBJ1-2, with a weak D call TRBD1 (5 bases). The germline gives CDR1 SGDLS, CDR2 YYNGEE. This CDR3 has 14 amino acids. V shed 0 bases and J shed 2 bases, with 8 bases lying between them. CDR3 amino acids: CASSVGGVNYGYTF. In nucleotides, the CDR3 is TGTGCCAGCAGCGTAGGGGGGGTAAACTATGGCTACACCTTC.

The rearrangement joins TRBV19 to TRBJ1-1; D remains ambiguous. Trimming removed 3 bases at V and 5 bases at J, with 10 bases between. The CDR3 length is 13 residues. Germline-derived CDR1 and CDR2 are LNHDA and SQIVND (reference sequence). The DNA of the CDR3 is TGTGCCAGTAGTATGTCCCCGGGAACTGAAGCTTTCTTT. Encoded protein: CASSMSPGTEAFF.

The rearrangement uses TRBV5-1 and TRBJ1-6, with 9 positions matching TRBD1. The V gene's germline CDR1 is SGHRS and CDR2 YFSETQ. J lost 9 bases, V lost 4 bases, and 8 bases had no gene match. The CDR3 has 15 residues. CDR3 residues: CASSLQGAHVSPLHF. DNA for the CDR3: TGCGCCAGCAGCCTACAGGGGGCGCACGTTTCACCCCTCCACTTT.

This clone was found once. The V gene is TRBV19, the J gene TRBJ1-5; D gene ambiguous. The germline gives CDR1 LNHDA, CDR2 SQIVND (reference sequence). This CDR3 region has 11 residues. The CDR3 region is CEQDFDQPQHF. The CDR3 region has the DNA TGTGAGCAGGATTTCGATCAGCCCCAGCATTTT. The complete variable domain, with remaining parts taken from reference TRBV19 and TRBJ1-5, reads DGGITQSPKYLFRKEGQNVTLSCEQNLNHDAMYWYRQDPGQGLRLIYYSQIVNDFQKGDIAEGYSVSREKKESFPLTVTSAQKNPTAFYLCEQDFDQPQHFGDGTRLSIL.

The gene calls are TRBV18 and TRBJ1-3; TRBD1 agrees at 9 bases. CDR1 KGHSH and CDR2 LQKENI come from the germline V gene. V shed 6 bases and J 6 bases; nucleotides not matched to a gene: 6. The CDR3 is 14 residues long. As DNA, the CDR3 is TGTGCCAGCTCGCGGGACAGGGATGAAAACACCATATATTTT. Translating it yields CASSRDRDENTIYF.

The gene calls are TRBV2 and TRBJ1-1; D is possibly TRBD1 (6 bases). CDR1 SNHLY and CDR2 FYNNEI come from the germline V gene. Trimming stripped 7 bases from V and 4 bases from J, with 13 bases between. This CDR3 region has 13 residues. For the CDR3, the DNA is TGTGCCAGCAAGGGGGAAGCGCCCACTGAAGCTTTCTTT. It specifies CASKGEAPTEAFF. Drawing the rest from reference TRBV2 and TRBJ1-1, the complete variable domain is EPEVTQTPSHQVTQMGQEVILRCVPISNHLYFYWYRQILGQKVEFLVSFYNNEISEKSEIFDDQFSVERPDGSNFTLKIRSTKLEDSAMYFCASKGEAPTEAFFGQGTRLTVV.

This clone was recorded only once. The CDR3 region is CASSGGLYEQYF. The CDR3 coding sequence is TGTGCCAGTAGCGGAGGACTCTACGAGCAGTACTTC. This chain uses TRBV19 with TRBJ2-7, with D perhaps matching TRBD2 (5 bases). Trimming left V 6 bases short and J 3 bases short, with 9 bases between. CDR3 length: 12 amino acids. CDR1 LNHDA and CDR2 SQIVND come from the germline V gene (reference sequence).

The genes are TRBV6-1 and TRBJ2-2; 8 positions match TRBD2. J lost 8 bases, V lost 1 base, and 3 bases had no gene match. Germline V gene data show CDR1 as MNHNS and CDR2 as SASEGT. This CDR3 region has 14 residues. In DNA, the CDR3 is TGTGCCAGCAGTGAAGGACTAGCGTTAGGGGAGCTGTTTTTT. Translating it yields CASSEGLALGELFF.